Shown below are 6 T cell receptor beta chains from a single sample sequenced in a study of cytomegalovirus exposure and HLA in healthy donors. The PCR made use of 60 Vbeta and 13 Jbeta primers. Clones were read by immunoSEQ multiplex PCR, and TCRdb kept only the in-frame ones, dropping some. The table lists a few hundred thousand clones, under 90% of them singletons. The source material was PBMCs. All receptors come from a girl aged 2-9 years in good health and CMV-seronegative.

The CDR3 DNA reads as TGTGCCAGCAGCTCAGGCCGTCGGGACAGGGGGCTTCTGGAGACCCAGTACTTC. This encodes CASSSGRRDRGLLETQYF. The chain joins TRBV7-9 to TRBJ2-5; 12 bases agree with TRBD1. CDR1 is SEHNR, CDR2 FQNEAQ, per germline (reference sequence). This CDR3 region has 18 residues. The ends lost 4 bases at V and 5 bases at J; junction bases unmatched: 14. The full variable domain, completed using reference TRBV7-9 and TRBJ2-5, is DTGVSQNPRHKITKRGQNVTFRCDPISEHNRLYWYRQTLGQGPEFLTYFQNEAQLEKSRLLSDRFSAERPKGSFSTLEIQRTEQGDSAMYLCASSSGRRDRGLLETQYFGPGTRLLVL.

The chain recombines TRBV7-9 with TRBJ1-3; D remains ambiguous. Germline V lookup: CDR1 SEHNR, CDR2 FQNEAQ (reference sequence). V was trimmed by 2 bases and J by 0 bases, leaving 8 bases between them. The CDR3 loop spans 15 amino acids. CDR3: CASSLIMSSGNTIYF. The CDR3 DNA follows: TGTGCCAGCAGCTTAATAATGAGCTCTGGAAACACCATATATTTT.

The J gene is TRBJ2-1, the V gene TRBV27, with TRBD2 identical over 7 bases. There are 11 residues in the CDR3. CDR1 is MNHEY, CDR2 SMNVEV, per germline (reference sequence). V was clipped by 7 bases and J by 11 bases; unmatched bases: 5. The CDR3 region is CASTSGTKQFF. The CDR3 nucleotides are TGTGCCAGCACAAGCGGGACCAAGCAGTTCTTC.

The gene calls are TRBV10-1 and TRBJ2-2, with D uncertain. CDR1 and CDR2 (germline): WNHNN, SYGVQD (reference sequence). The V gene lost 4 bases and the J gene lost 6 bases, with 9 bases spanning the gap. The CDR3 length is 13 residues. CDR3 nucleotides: TGCGCCAGCAGTGCATTGGAGTCCGGGGAGCTGTTTTTT. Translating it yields CASSALESGELFF.

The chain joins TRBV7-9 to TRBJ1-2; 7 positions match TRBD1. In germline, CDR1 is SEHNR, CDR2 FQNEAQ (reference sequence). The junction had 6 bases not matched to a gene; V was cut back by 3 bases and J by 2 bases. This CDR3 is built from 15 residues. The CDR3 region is CASSLGQNLNYGYTF. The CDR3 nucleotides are TGTGCCAGCAGCTTGGGACAGAATTTAAACTATGGCTACACCTTC.

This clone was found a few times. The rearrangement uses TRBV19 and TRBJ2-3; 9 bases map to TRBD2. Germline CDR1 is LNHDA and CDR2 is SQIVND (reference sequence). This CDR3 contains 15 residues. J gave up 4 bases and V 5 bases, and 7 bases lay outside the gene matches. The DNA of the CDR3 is TGTGCCAGTAGTCCGCTAGCGGGATTCCCAGATACGCAGTATTTT. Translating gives CASSPLAGFPDTQYF.